These 11 T cell receptor beta chains were sequenced from one sample in a study of technical replicates of blood from several donors. Measured with immunoSEQ multiplex PCR; TCRdb has only the in-frame clones, and not every one. The sample consists of around 83,000 clones, roughly 94% of them appearing once. Sequencing was carried out using T cells isolated from PBMCs. These TCRs come from a human donor in good health.

This rearrangement joins TRBV5-1 to TRBJ2-5; 8 bases line up with TRBD2. The V and J ends lost 4 bases and 3 bases, in that order; junction bases with no gene match: 5. CDR1 and CDR2 from the germline V gene are SGHRS and YFSETQ. The CDR3 runs to 14 residues. The CDR3 reads CASSIRLAKETQYF. CDR3 in DNA: TGCGCCAGCAGCATACGACTAGCGAAAGAGACCCAGTACTTC.

V is TRBV6-1 and J is TRBJ1-2; 8 positions agree with TRBD1. This CDR3 comprises 13 residues. Germline CDR1 reads MNHNS; CDR2 reads SASEGT. The V segment lost 5 bases and the J segment 8 bases; nucleotides outside the gene matches: 7. The CDR3, as DNA: TGTGCCAGCAGTACCCAGGGGGCAGGGGGCTACACCTTC. Encoded protein: CASSTQGAGGYTF.

The gene calls are TRBV6-5 and TRBJ2-7, with 9 bases aligning to TRBD1. Unmatched junction bases numbered 5, after V lost 6 bases and J lost 2 bases. In germline, CDR1 is MNHEY, CDR2 SVGAGI. CDR3 length: 14 amino acids. DNA of the CDR3: TGTGCCAGCAGGTACAACAGGGGGCCCTACGAGCAGTACTTC. Translated, it gives CASRYNRGPYEQYF.

CDR3 amino acids: CASSLGQGENTIYF. The CDR3 DNA reads as TGCGCCAGCAGCTTGGGTCAGGGGGAAAACACCATATATTTT. The chain uses TRBV5-1 and TRBJ1-3, with 7 bases fitting TRBD1. This CDR3 region has 14 residues. V lost 0 bases, J lost 6 bases, and 3 bases stayed unmatched. CDR1 and CDR2 (germline): SGHRS, YFSETQ.

J is TRBJ1-2 and V is TRBV7-8; TRBD1 might be the D (6 bases). Trimming took 4 bases from V and 6 from J, leaving 18 bases between them. CDR3 size: 15 residues. The V gene's germline CDR1 is SGHVS and CDR2 FQNEAQ. The CDR3 spells CASSWEGQPRDGYTF. The CDR3 DNA is TGTGCCAGCAGCTGGGAAGGACAGCCAAGGGATGGCTACACCTTC.

The CDR3 is CASSPRDRADNEQFF. CDR3 in DNA: TGTGCCAGCAGTCCTCGGGACAGGGCTGACAATGAGCAGTTCTTC. V is TRBV5-4 and J is TRBJ2-1; 9 bases are shared with TRBD1. Trimming removed 5 bases from V and 5 bases from J; junction bases left unmatched: 8. The V gene's germline CDR1 is SGHNT and CDR2 YYREEE (reference sequence). The CDR3 covers 15 residues.

This chain uses TRBV5-5 with TRBJ1-1, with D unclear. There are 13 residues in the CDR3. CDR1 and CDR2 from the germline V gene are SGHKS and YYEKEE (reference sequence). V dropped 1 base and J dropped 5 bases, with 9 bases sitting between them. The CDR3 sequence is CASSLMVETEAFF. In nucleotides, the CDR3 is TGTGCCAGCAGCTTGATGGTCGAGACTGAAGCTTTCTTT.

The chain joins TRBV27 to TRBJ2-7; possibly TRBD1 for D (6 bases). This CDR3 is 13 amino acids long. Germline V lookup: CDR1 MNHEY, CDR2 SMNVEV (reference sequence). V lost 3 bases, J lost 4 bases, and 10 bases lay in between. The CDR3: CASSLNREYEQYF. DNA for the CDR3: TGTGCCAGCAGTTTGAACAGGGAATACGAGCAGTACTTC.

The genes are TRBV5-1 and TRBJ1-6, with D possibly matching TRBD1 (5 bases). Per germline, CDR1 SGHRS and CDR2 YFSETQ. This CDR3 spans 14 amino acids. V was clipped by 0 bases and J by 8 bases, with 9 bases between them. The CDR3 spells CASSLEQVDSPLHF. CDR3 sequence (DNA): TGCGCCAGCAGCTTGGAACAGGTTGATTCACCCCTCCACTTT.

The chain recombines TRBV7-9 with TRBJ2-1; tentative D call: TRBD1 (5 bases). V lost 0 bases to trimming and J lost 5 bases, with 11 bases between them. Per the germline V gene, CDR1 is SEHNR and CDR2 is FQNEAQ (reference sequence). CDR3 length equals 15 residues. The CDR3 nucleotides are TGTGCCAGCAGCTTAGCGGGGCTAGGGGACAATGAGCAGTTCTTC. Protein sequence: CASSLAGLGDNEQFF.

The chain has TRBV5-1 and TRBJ2-6, with 7 bases fitting TRBD1. The ends lost 9 bases at V and 0 bases at J; junction bases unmatched: 6. The CDR3 is 15 amino acids. Germline V lookup: CDR1 SGHRS, CDR2 YFSETQ. CDR3 in DNA: TGCGCCAACCTACAGGGGCACTCTGGGGCCAACGTCCTGACTTTC. Translated, it gives CANLQGHSGANVLTF.